The 20 T cell receptor beta chains listed next were all sequenced from one sample in a study of blood T cell repertoires in COVID-19. Measured with immunoSEQ multiplex PCR; TCRdb has only the in-frame clones, and not every one. Seen here are around 190,000 clones, roughly 90% observed once, and the top ten hold roughly a sixth. The sample taken for sequencing was peripheral blood. These TCRs come from a man over 45 with COVID-19, enrolled during active disease.

This clone was seen a few times. The chain uses TRBV19 and TRBJ1-5; tentatively, D is TRBD1 (6 bases). The V end lost 1 base, the J end lost 6 bases, and 10 bases lay between the germline ends. This CDR3 comprises 14 residues. Germline assignment: CDR1 LNHDA and CDR2 SQIVND (reference sequence). In DNA, the CDR3 is TGTGCCAGTAGTATAGCAGGGGATGGTCAGCCCCAGCATTTT. Translation gives CASSIAGDGQPQHF.

The rearrangement uses TRBV7-9 and TRBJ2-5; D unclear. Trimming shortened V by 4 bases and J by 4 bases, and 13 bases separated the two germline ends. The germline gives CDR1 SEHNR, CDR2 FQNEAQ (reference sequence). The CDR3 has 14 residues. The CDR3 region has the DNA TGTGCCAGCAGCTCAGGCCCCATCGCAGAGACCCAGTACTTC. The encoded protein is CASSSGPIAETQYF.

CDR3 amino acids: CASSYDRPPNSPLHF. CDR3 in DNA: TGTGCCAGCAGTTACGACAGGCCCCCTAATTCACCCCTCCACTTT. J is TRBJ1-6 and V is TRBV6-6; perhaps TRBD1 as D (6 bases). The CDR3 is 15 residues long. Germline V gene sequence: CDR1 MNHNY, CDR2 SVGAGI (reference sequence). Trimming took 2 bases from V and 6 from J, leaving 11 bases between them.

The rearrangement joins TRBV7-6 to TRBJ2-4; 10 bases are shared with TRBD1. The CDR3 consists of 15 residues. The V gene end was trimmed by 5 bases and the J gene end by 6 bases; junction bases not matched to a gene: 7. The germline V gene encodes CDR1 SGHVS and CDR2 FNYEAQ. As DNA, the CDR3 is TGTGCCAGCAGCGAGGGACAGGGGTGGGGAAACATTCAGTACTTC. Amino acids: CASSEGQGWGNIQYF. Full variable domain (missing parts from reference TRBV7-6 and TRBJ2-4): GAGVSQSPRYKVTKRGQDVALRCDPISGHVSLYWYRQALGQGPEFLTYFNYEAQQDKSGLPNDRFSAERPEGSISTLTIQRTEQRDSAMYRCASSEGQGWGNIQYFGAGTRLSVL.

The V gene is TRBV11-3, the J gene TRBJ2-1; 11 bases are shared with TRBD2. J gave up 5 bases and V 7 bases, and 10 bases lay outside the gene matches. CDR1 is SGHNT and CDR2 is YENEEA in the germline V gene. The CDR3 contains 16 residues. CDR3 in DNA: TGTGCCAGCAAACATACTAGCGGGAGAGGGGACAATGAGCAGTTCTTC. This gives the protein CASKHTSGRGDNEQFF.

The chain recombines TRBV30 with TRBJ1-2, with 7 bases aligning to TRBD1. J gave up 6 bases and V 2 bases, and 6 bases lay outside the gene matches. This CDR3 has 13 residues. CDR1 and CDR2 (germline): GTSNPN, SVGIG (reference sequence). CDR3 DNA sequence: TGTGCCTGGAGTCCAAGGGGGCGCGATGGCTACACCTTC. Translating it yields CAWSPRGRDGYTF.

The chain is built from TRBV2 and TRBJ2-5; 9 nucleotides agree with TRBD2. The V segment lost 6 bases and the J segment 1 base; nucleotides outside the gene matches: 6. This CDR3 comprises 15 residues. CDR1 is SNHLY and CDR2 is FYNNEI in the germline V gene. This CDR3 reads CASRKMTSGQETQYF. The CDR3 coding sequence is TGTGCCAGCAGGAAGATGACTAGCGGCCAAGAGACCCAGTACTTC.

The rearrangement links TRBV4-3 to TRBJ1-6; 7 nucleotides line up with TRBD1. V shed 4 bases, J shed 9 bases, and the junction held 9 bases outside the gene matches. CDR1 is LGHNA and CDR2 is YSLEER in the germline V gene. This CDR3 region has 15 residues. As DNA, the CDR3 is TGCGCCAGCAGCCCCACGACAGGGCAGCGTTCACCCCTCCACTTT. It specifies CASSPTTGQRSPLHF.

This clone showed up just once. The chain uses TRBV6-2 or TRBV6-3 and TRBJ2-7, with 8 bases identical to TRBD1. CDR1 MNHEY and CDR2 SVGEGT come from the germline V gene. V dropped 2 bases and J dropped 2; count of bases not matched to a gene: 2. This CDR3 region has 14 residues. In nucleotides, the CDR3 is TGTGCCAGCAGTTACGGCAGGGGGCCCTACGAGCAGTACTTC. Translated: CASSYGRGPYEQYF.

The chain uses TRBV6-1 and TRBJ2-1; the match to TRBD2 covers 8 bases. This CDR3 has 16 amino acids. CDR1 is MNHNS and CDR2 is SASEGT in the germline V gene. Trimming cost V 4 bases and J 5 bases; bases outside gene matches: 10. DNA of the CDR3: TGTGCCAGCAGTGGACGGGGGGGCCTTATACACAATGAGCAGTTCTTC. Its translation is CASSGRGGLIHNEQFF.

The rearrangement uses TRBV21-1 and TRBJ2-2; TRBD1 was called by the table and not checked on the DNA. TRBV21-1 is an annotated pseudogene. The CDR3 contains 16 residues. The CDR3 is CASSKAKRWGHGELFF. Here the CDR3 DNA reads TGTGCCAGCAGCAAGGCTAAACGGTGGGGGCACGGGGAGCTGTTTTTT.

The V and J genes are TRBV19 and TRBJ1-5; 8 nucleotides line up with TRBD1. The CDR3 contains 16 residues. V was pared by 4 bases and J by 5 bases, with 10 bases of the junction left unmatched. The V gene's germline CDR1 is LNHDA and CDR2 SQIVND (reference sequence). The CDR3 sequence: CASSTLDRGIDQPQHF. The CDR3 coding sequence is TGTGCCAGTAGTACCTTAGACAGGGGAATTGATCAGCCCCAGCATTTT.

The V call is TRBV4-3, the J call TRBJ2-1; 9 bases agree with TRBD1. This CDR3 has 17 amino acids. J lost 7 bases, V lost 0 bases, and 10 bases had no gene match. In germline, CDR1 is LGHNA, CDR2 YSLEER. CDR3 sequence (DNA): TGCGCCAGCAGCCAAGATGCTTGGACAGGGGTGGATAATGAGCAGTTCTTC. Translating it yields CASSQDAWTGVDNEQFF.

Here the CDR3 DNA reads TGTGCCAGCAGCAAATCCCTAGCGGGAGGGCGGGATGAGCAGTTCTTC. Translating it yields CASSKSLAGGRDEQFF. The chain uses TRBV9 and TRBJ2-1, with 12 bases lining up with TRBD2. The trim removed 4 bases at V and 8 bases at J, leaving 10 bases unmatched. Germline CDR1 reads SGDLS; CDR2 reads YYNGEE. The CDR3 sequence is 16 residues long.

This chain joins TRBV6-5 and TRBJ2-1; TRBD1 matches 9 bases. From germline, CDR1 is MNHEY and CDR2 SVGAGI. The CDR3 runs to 14 residues. V dropped 5 bases and J dropped 3; count of bases not matched to a gene: 2. CDR3 sequence (DNA): TGTGCCAGCAGTCCGGGACAGGGCTACAATGAGCAGTTCTTC. Translation gives CASSPGQGYNEQFF.

The V gene is TRBV2, the J gene TRBJ1-6; tentatively, D is TRBD1 (5 bases). The V end was cut by 0 bases, the J end by 7 bases, with 7 bases between. Germline lookup yields CDR1 SNHLY and CDR2 FYNNEI. The CDR3 totals 14 residues. The CDR3, as DNA: TGTGCCAGCAGTGAAGCAAGGGGAAATTCACCCCTCCACTTT. Residues: CASSEARGNSPLHF.

V gene TRBV24-1 combines with J gene TRBJ2-2, with a tentative D call TRBD2 (6 bases). Per germline, CDR1 KGHDR and CDR2 SFDVKD. The CDR3 spans 16 residues. The V end was cut by 4 bases, the J end by 2 bases, with 13 bases between. The DNA for the CDR3 is TGTGCCACCAGTGACCCCGGGCGGGAAAACACCGGGGAGCTGTTTTTT. It is translated as CATSDPGRENTGELFF.

V is TRBV5-4 and J is TRBJ2-1; 7 bases map to TRBD1. CDR1 is SGHNT, CDR2 YYREEE, per germline (reference sequence). CDR3 length equals 15 residues. V was clipped by 4 bases and J by 3 bases; unmatched bases: 7. The CDR3: CASSVPGQSYNEQFF. The DNA of the CDR3 is TGTGCCAGCAGCGTTCCGGGACAGAGCTACAATGAGCAGTTCTTC.

The CDR3 nucleotides read TGTGCCAGCAGTCTCACAGGGGGCCATGGCTACACCTTC. This sequence encodes CASSLTGGHGYTF. The chain couples TRBV12-3 or TRBV12-4 to TRBJ1-2, with 9 nucleotides matching TRBD1. The CDR3 covers 13 residues. The J segment lost 6 bases and the V segment lost 5 bases, leaving 4 bases of the junction unmatched.

This clone was seen once. The V and J genes are TRBV7-2 and TRBJ1-2; tentatively, D is TRBD1 (5 bases). V gave up 2 bases and J gave up 0 bases, with 19 bases separating them. This CDR3 spans 18 amino acids. Germline V gene data show CDR1 as SGHTA and CDR2 as FQGNSA. CDR3 amino acids: CASSLWPPTRDSNYGYTF. The CDR3 DNA is TGTGCCAGCAGCTTATGGCCCCCTACCAGGGACTCTAACTATGGCTACACCTTC.